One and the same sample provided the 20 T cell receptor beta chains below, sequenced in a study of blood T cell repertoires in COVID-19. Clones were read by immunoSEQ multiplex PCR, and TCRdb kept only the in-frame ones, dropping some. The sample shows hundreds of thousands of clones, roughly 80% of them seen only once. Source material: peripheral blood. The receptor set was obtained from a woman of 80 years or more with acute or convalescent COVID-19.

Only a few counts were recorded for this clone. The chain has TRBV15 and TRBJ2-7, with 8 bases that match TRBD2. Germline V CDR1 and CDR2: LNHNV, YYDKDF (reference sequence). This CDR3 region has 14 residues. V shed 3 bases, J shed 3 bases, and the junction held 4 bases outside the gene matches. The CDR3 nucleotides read TGTGCCACCAGCAGGGGACTAGGGTTCTACGAGCAGTACTTC. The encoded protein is CATSRGLGFYEQYF.

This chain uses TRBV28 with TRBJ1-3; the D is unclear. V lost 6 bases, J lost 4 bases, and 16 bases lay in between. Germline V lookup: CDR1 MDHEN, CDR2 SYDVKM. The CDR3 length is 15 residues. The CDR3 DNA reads TGTGCCAGCAGCCCCGGCGGGGTACCAGGAAACACCATATATTTT. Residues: CASSPGGVPGNTIYF.

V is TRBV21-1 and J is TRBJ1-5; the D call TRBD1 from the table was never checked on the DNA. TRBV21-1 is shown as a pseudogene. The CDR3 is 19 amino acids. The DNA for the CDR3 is TGTGCCAGCAGCAAGAGGGGACAGGTGCCCATTTGGCGCAATCAGCCCCAGCATTTT. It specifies CASSKRGQVPIWRNQPQHF.

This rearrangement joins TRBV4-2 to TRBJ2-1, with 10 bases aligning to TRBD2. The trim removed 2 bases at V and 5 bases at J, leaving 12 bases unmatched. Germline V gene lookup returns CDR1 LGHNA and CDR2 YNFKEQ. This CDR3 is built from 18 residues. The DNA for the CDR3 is TGTGCCAGCAGCCAAATATTCAGCAGCGGGAGGGCGGACAATGAGCAGTTCTTC. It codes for CASSQIFSSGRADNEQFF.

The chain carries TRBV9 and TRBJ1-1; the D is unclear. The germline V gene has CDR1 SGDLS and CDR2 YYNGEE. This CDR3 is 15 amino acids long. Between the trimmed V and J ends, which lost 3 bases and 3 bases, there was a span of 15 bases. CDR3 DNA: TGTGCCAGCAGCGGCCGTGGTCGGGAGGACACTGAAGCTTTCTTT. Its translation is CASSGRGREDTEAFF.

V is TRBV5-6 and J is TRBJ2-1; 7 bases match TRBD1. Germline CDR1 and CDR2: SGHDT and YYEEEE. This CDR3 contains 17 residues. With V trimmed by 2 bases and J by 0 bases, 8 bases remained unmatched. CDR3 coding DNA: TGTGCCAGCAGCTTTCAGGACAGGACTTACTCCTACAATGAGCAGTTCTTC. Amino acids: CASSFQDRTYSYNEQFF. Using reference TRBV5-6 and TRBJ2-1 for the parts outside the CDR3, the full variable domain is DAGVTQSPTHLIKTRGQQVTLRCSPKSGHDTVSWYQQALGQGPQFIFQYYEEEERQRGNFPDRFSGHQFPNYSSELNVNALLLGDSALYLCASSFQDRTYSYNEQFFGPGTRLTVL.

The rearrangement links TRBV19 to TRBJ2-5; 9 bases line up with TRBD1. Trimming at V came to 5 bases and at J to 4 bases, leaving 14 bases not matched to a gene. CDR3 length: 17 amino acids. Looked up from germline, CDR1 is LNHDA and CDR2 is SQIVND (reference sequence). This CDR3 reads CASSQTRDRDVSETQYF. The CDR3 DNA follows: TGTGCCAGTAGTCAGACCCGGGACAGGGACGTGTCAGAGACCCAGTACTTC.

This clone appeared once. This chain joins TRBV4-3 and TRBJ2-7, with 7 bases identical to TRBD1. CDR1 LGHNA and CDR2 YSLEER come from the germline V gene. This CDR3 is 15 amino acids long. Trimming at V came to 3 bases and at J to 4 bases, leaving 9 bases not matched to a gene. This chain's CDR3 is CASSQYRTGEYEQYF. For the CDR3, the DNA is TGCGCCAGCAGCCAGTATCGGACAGGAGAGTACGAGCAGTACTTC.

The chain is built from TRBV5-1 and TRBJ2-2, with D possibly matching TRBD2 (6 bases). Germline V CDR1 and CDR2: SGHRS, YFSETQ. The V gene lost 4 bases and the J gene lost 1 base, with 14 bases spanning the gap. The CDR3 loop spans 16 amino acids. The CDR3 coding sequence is TGCGCCAGCAGCGTCTCTTTGGGGGGGAACACCGGGGAGCTGTTTTTT. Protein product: CASSVSLGGNTGELFF.

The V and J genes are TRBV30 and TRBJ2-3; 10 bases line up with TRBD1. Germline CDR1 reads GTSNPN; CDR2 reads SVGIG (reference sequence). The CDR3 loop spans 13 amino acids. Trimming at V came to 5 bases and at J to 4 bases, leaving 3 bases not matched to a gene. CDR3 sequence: CAWVGTGADTQYF. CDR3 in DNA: TGTGCCTGGGTTGGGACAGGGGCAGATACGCAGTATTTT.

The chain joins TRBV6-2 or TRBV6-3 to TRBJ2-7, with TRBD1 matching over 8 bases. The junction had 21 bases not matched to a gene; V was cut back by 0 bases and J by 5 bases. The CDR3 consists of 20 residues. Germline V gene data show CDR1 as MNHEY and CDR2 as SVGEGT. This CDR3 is CASSYSIMLGFGQGAHEQYF. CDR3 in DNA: TGTGCCAGCAGTTACTCGATAATGCTCGGATTCGGTCAGGGGGCACACGAGCAGTACTTC.

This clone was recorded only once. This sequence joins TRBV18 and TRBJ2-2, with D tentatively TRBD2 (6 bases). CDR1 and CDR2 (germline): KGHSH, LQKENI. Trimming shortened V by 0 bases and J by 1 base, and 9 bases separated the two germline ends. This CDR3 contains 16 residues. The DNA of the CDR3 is TGTGCCAGCTCACCACCGCAAGCGGGGAACACCGGGGAGCTGTTTTTT. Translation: CASSPPQAGNTGELFF.

CDR3 in DNA: TGTGCCAGTAGGCCCGCCGGAGGGGGGGCCTACGAGCAGTACTTC. This encodes CASRPAGGGAYEQYF. The rearrangement links TRBV19 to TRBJ2-7; D perhaps matches TRBD2 (7 bases). The CDR3 is 15 residues long. Trimming removed 6 bases from V and 2 bases from J, with 17 bases in between. In germline, CDR1 is LNHDA, CDR2 SQIVND (reference sequence).

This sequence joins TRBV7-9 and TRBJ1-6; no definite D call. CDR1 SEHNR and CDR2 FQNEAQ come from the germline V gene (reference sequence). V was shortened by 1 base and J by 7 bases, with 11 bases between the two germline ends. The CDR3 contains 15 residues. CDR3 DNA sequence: TGTGCCAGCAGCTTAGGTGGCAGTACAAATTCACCCCTCCACTTT. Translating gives CASSLGGSTNSPLHF.

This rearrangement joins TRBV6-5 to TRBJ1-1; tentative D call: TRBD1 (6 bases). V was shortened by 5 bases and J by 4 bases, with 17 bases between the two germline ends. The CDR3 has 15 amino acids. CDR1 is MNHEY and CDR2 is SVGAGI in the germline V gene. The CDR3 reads CASSPTTGRATEAFF. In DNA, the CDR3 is TGTGCCAGCAGTCCTACTACAGGGAGGGCCACTGAAGCTTTCTTT.

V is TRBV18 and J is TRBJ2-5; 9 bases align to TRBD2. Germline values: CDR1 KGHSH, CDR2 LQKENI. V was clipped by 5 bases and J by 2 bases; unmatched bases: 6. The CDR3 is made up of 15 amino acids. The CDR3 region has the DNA TGTGCCAGCTCAAGGAGCGGGGGGCCGCAAGAGACCCAGTACTTC. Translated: CASSRSGGPQETQYF.

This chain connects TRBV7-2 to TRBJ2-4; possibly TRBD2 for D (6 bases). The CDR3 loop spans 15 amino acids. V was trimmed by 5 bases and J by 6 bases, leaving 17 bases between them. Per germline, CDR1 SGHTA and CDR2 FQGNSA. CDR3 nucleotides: TGTGCCAGCAGCGCCTCTCTGGGGGAGGTAAACATTCAGTACTTC. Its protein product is CASSASLGEVNIQYF.

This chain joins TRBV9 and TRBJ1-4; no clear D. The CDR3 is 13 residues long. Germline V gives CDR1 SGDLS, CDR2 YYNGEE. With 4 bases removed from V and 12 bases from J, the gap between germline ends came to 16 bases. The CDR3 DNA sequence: TGTGCCAGCAGCTCCGCCCCAGAATTCGAACTGTTTTTT. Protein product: CASSSAPEFELFF.

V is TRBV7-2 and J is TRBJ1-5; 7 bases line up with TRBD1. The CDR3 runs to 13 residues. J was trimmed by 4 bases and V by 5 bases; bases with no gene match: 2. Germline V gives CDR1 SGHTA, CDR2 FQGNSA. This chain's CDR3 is CASSQDRNQPQHF. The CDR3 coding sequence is TGTGCCAGCAGCCAGGACAGGAATCAGCCCCAGCATTTT.

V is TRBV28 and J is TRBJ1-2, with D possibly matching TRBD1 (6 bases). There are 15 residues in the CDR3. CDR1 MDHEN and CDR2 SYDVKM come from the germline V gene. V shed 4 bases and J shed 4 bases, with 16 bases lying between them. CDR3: CASSSPTGDSYGYTF. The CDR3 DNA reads TGTGCCAGCAGTTCCCCGACAGGAGATTCCTATGGCTACACCTTC.